Listed below are T cell receptor beta chains from one sample, sequenced in a study of sequential checkpoint blockade in melanoma. Clones were read by immunoSEQ multiplex PCR, and TCRdb kept only the in-frame ones, dropping some. Here the sample spans over 2,000 clones, about 20% being singletons. The sample in question was tumor tissue (inferred from file names), obtained from a patient given nivolumab and ipilimumab in sequence. Receptors were obtained from a human donor with melanoma. Both conserved end residues are part of each CDR3. D genes are given only for firm matches. Only part of the rows carry a size: once, few, many, or a class if the clone is expanded.

V gene: TRBV11-3; J gene: TRBJ1-3; clone size: many; D gene: -; CDR3 DNA: TGTGCCAGCAGCTTAGTTGGGGGCGGAAACACCATATATTTT; CDR3 protein: CASSLVGGGNTIYF
V gene: TRBV6-8; J gene: TRBJ1-4; clone size: few; D gene: -; CDR3 DNA: TGTGCCAGCCGTTGGTGGGGCCCAAATGAAAAACTGTTTTTT; CDR3 protein: CASRWWGPNEKLFF
V gene: TRBV11-3; J gene: TRBJ2-3; clone size: medium-sized; D gene: -; CDR3 DNA: TGTGCCAGCAGCTCACTCGGGAGTGCAGATACGCAGTATTTT; CDR3 protein: CASSSLGSADTQYF
V gene: TRBV19; J gene: TRBJ2-7; clone size: -; D gene: TRBD1; CDR3 DNA: TGTGCCAGTAGTACGACAGGGGGCGGCGAGCAGTACTTC; CDR3 protein: CASSTTGGGEQYF
V gene: TRBV6-8; J gene: TRBJ1-2; clone size: few; D gene: TRBD1; CDR3 DNA: TGTGCCAGCAGTGCCCGACAGGGATCAAACTATGGCTACACCTTC; CDR3 protein: CASSARQGSNYGYTF
V gene: TRBV29-1; J gene: TRBJ1-5; clone size: -; D gene: -; CDR3 DNA: TGCAGCGTTGAAGTACTAGGCGGATCCCAGCATTTT; CDR3 protein: CSVEVLGGSQHF
V gene: TRBV19; J gene: TRBJ1-4; clone size: -; D gene: -; CDR3 DNA: TGTGCCAGTAGAAGTAGACCGTCGCTGTATGAAAAACTGTTTTTT; CDR3 protein: CASRSRPSLYEKLFF
V gene: TRBV12-1; J gene: TRBJ1-1; clone size: -; D gene: -; CDR3 DNA: TGTGCCAGCAGCTCGTTGGTGACTGAGAACACTGAAGCTTTCTTT; CDR3 protein: CASSSLVTENTEAFF
V gene: TRBV11-3; J gene: TRBJ1-5; clone size: many; D gene: TRBD1; CDR3 DNA: TGTGCCAGCAGCTTGTCTCCGGACAGGTCCCGGCCCCAGCATTTT; CDR3 protein: CASSLSPDRSRPQHF
V gene: TRBV11-3; J gene: TRBJ1-1; clone size: large; D gene: -; CDR3 DNA: TGTGCCAGCAGCTTCGGCGGGATGAACACTGAAGCTTTCTTT; CDR3 protein: CASSFGGMNTEAFF
V gene: TRBV11-3; J gene: TRBJ2-5; clone size: medium-sized; D gene: TRBD2; CDR3 DNA: TGTGCCAGCAGCTTGACTAGCGGGAAACAAGAGACCCAGTACTTC; CDR3 protein: CASSLTSGKQETQYF
V gene: TRBV19; J gene: TRBJ1-5; clone size: -; D gene: -; CDR3 DNA: TGTGCCAGTAGTATAGAGAGGGTGGCTCAGCCCCAGCATTTT; CDR3 protein: CASSIERVAQPQHF
V gene: TRBV19; J gene: TRBJ1-5; clone size: -; D gene: -; CDR3 DNA: TGTGCCAGTAGTCCGAGCCGGGACACGGCTGGGCCCCAGCATTTT; CDR3 protein: CASSPSRDTAGPQHF
V gene: TRBV9; J gene: TRBJ2-3; clone size: -; D gene: TRBD2; CDR3 DNA: TGTGCCAGCAGCGTAGGGGGACTAGCGGGAAATACGCAGTATTTT; CDR3 protein: CASSVGGLAGNTQYF
V gene: TRBV6-8; J gene: TRBJ1-5; clone size: large; D gene: -; CDR3 DNA: TGTGCCAGCAGTTACTCGATTGGGGGCGATCAGCCCCAGCATTTT; CDR3 protein: CASSYSIGGDQPQHF
V gene: TRBV30; J gene: TRBJ1-4; clone size: -; D gene: -; CDR3 DNA: TGTGCCTGGAGTGTAGGGGGGGAGGGCCCGGTGTTTTTT; CDR3 protein: CAWSVGGEGPVFF